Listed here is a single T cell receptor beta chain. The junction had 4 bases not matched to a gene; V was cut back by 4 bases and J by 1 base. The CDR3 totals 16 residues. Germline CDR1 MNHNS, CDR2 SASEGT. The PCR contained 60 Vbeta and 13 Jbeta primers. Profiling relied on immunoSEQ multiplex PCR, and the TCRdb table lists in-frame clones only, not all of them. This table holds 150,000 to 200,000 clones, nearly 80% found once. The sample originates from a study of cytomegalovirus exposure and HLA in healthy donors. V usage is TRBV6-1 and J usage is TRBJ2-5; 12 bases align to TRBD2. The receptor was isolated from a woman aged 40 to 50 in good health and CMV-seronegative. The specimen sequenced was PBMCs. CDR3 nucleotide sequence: TGTGCCAGCAGTGCCCAGACTAGCGGGGGCCAAGAGACCCAGTACTTC. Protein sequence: CASSAQTSGGQETQYF.